The present T cell receptor beta chain was sequenced within a study of T cell changes during pregnancy in multiple sclerosis. The protocol was immunoSEQ multiplex PCR, while the TCRdb copy is restricted to in-frame clones and leaves out a portion. The sample shows some 87,000 clones, 92% of them seen only once. The V gene end was trimmed by 6 bases and the J gene end by 6 bases; junction bases not matched to a gene: 4. CDR1 is SNHLY, CDR2 FYNNEI, per germline. The CDR3 extends over 14 amino acids. The origin of this receptor is a female donor with multiple sclerosis, enrolled in a pregnancy study. The chain links TRBV2 to TRBJ2-7; TRBD2 aligns across 14 bases. Sequencing was performed on peripheral blood, taken in the first trimester of pregnancy. The DNA of the CDR3 is TGTGCCAGCAGGGAGGGACTAGCGGGGGCCGAGCAGTACTTC. Its translation: CASREGLAGAEQYF.